This T cell receptor beta chain was sequenced in a study of T cells after yellow fever vaccination (dated by TCRdb to between 2018 and 2021). For the study in its entirety: Libraries from fractions with low cell numbers were prepared with the SMART-Seq v4 Ultra Low Input RNA kit. Bulk TCR alpha and beta repertoires were sequenced longitudinally to track T-cell clones before and after primary and booster YFV17D yellow fever vaccination. Two healthy male donors, one aged 18 to 30 and one aged 30 to 40 years, made up the cohort. Blood was drawn at multiple timepoints before and after primary and secondary immunization, with bulk PBMC replicates and cell subsets isolated.

The paper as a whole reports these results and caveats: Because only two donors were included in the study, the extent to which the findings can be generalized is limited. After the booster, most clones that had expanded after primary vaccination were detected again (nearly 98% of CD4 and under 90% of CD8), suggesting broad maintenance of memory. Computational filtering was required because FACS-sorted repertoires could contain abundant contaminating clonotypes from the bulk population. Compared with the primary T-cell response, the secondary T-cell response was weaker but faster, peaking on day 5 rather than day 15. A small fraction of clonotypes appeared in both the CD4 and CD8 compartments, likely as a result of convergent recombination.

In light of the paper, this sample's treatment or condition label describes: live attenuated yellow fever vaccine strain. At each blood-draw timepoint, two biological replicates of bulk PBMCs were collected. A standard Ficoll-Paque protocol was used to isolate PBMCs from peripheral blood. RNA was extracted with TriZol from bulk PBMCs, CD4 and CD8 fractions, and dextramer-positive and dextramer-negative fractions. Sequences SNHLY (CDR1) and FYNNEI (CDR2) are obtained from the germline V gene. Trimming leaves V shorter by 6 bases and J shorter by 7 bases, with the junction holding 8 bases beyond the gene matches. Its CDR3 holds 16 amino acids, cysteine through phenylalanine. Here the CDR3 DNA is all that survives: 48 bases in frame from base 1. TCR cDNA was synthesized by 5'RACE template switching, through which a universal primer site and unique molecular identifiers were introduced. Priming for cDNA synthesis came from both the TCR alpha and TCR beta constant segments. Libraries were amplified in two PCR steps, with sample barcodes and sequencing adapters added in the second step. Sequencing of libraries was done on Illumina HiSeq 2500 (2x100 bp) or NovaSeq (2x150 bp). Per the source publication's procedure: Demultiplexing of reads and collapsing into UMI consensus sequences were performed with MIGEC, and V(D)J alignment was carried out with MiXCR. Vaccine-responding clonotypes were defined with edgeR using replicate PBMC samples, requiring FDR below 0.01 and a log2 fold change above 5 up to day 15. CD4 or CD8 identity was assigned to each bulk clonotype according to whether the clonotype was present at higher abundance in the sequenced CD4 repertoire or the sequenced CD8 repertoire. The public reads were quality trimmed at Q25 with fastp and then assembled into clones with MiXCR by TCRdb, keeping productive beta chains. CDR3 protein sequences are deduplicated, and each keeps its most common genes and DNA. What appears here as the V and J calls and clone size reflects TCRdb's work, not the paper's. The sample data list about 630,000 distinct CDR3 sequences, and about 12% of these were observed just once. More than 13% of the sample is held by the ten biggest clonotypes.

Points on this clonotype: It lacks a known antigen. Base qualities are not at hand, and no much larger clone is one base apart.

The sequence links TRBV2 to TRBJ2-3; TRBD2 aligns with 15 central bases. The specimen comprised PBMCs, sampled on the day of the yellow fever booster vaccination. The sequence came from a man aged 25 to 45 who received the YFV17D yellow fever vaccine. This receptor carries the CDR3 CASSLGLAGGPNTQYF. The DNA reads as follows: TGTGCCAGCAGCCTTGGACTAGCGGGAGGGCCGAATACGCAGTATTTT. Reference TRBV2 and TRBJ2-3 proteins supply the regions before and after the CDR3; the full variable domain is: EPEVTQTPSHQVTQMGQEVILRCVPISNHLYFYWYRQILGQKVEFLVSFYNNEISEKSEIFDDQFSVERPDGSNFTLKIRSTKLEDSAMYFCASSLGLAGGPNTQYFGPGTRLTVL.